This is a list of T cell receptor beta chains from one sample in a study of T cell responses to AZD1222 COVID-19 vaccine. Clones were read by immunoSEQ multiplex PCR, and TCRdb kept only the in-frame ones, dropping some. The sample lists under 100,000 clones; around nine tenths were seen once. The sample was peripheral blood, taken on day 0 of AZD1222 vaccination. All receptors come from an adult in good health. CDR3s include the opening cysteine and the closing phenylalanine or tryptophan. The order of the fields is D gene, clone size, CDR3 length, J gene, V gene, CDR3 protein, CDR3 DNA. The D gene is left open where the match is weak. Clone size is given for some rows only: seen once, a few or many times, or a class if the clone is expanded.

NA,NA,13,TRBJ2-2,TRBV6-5,CASSYSIAGELFF,TGTGCCAGCAGTTACTCGATCGCCGGGGAGCTGTTTTTT
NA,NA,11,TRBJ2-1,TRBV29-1,CSEQWGNEQFF,TGCAGCGAGCAGTGGGGCAATGAGCAGTTCTTC
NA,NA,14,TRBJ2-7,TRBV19,CASSIDSGTYEQYF,TGTGCCAGTAGTATAGACTCTGGAACCTACGAGCAGTACTTC
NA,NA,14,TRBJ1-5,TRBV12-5,CASGLSDLNQPQHF,TGTGCTAGTGGTTTGTCGGACCTTAATCAGCCCCAGCATTTT
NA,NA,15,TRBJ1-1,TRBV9,CASSPHSGVNTEAFF,TGTGCCAGCAGCCCTCACTCGGGGGTGAACACTGAAGCTTTCTTT
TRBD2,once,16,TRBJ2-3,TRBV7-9,CASSLATSGDRDTQYF,TGTGCCAGCAGCTTAGCGACTAGCGGGGATAGAGATACGCAGTATTTT
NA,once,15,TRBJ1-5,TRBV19,CASSIGDISNQPQHF,TGTGCCAGTAGTATAGGGGACATTAGCAATCAGCCCCAGCATTTT
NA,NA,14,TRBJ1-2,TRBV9,CASSVNIANYGYTF,TGTGCCAGCAGCGTAAACATAGCTAACTATGGCTACACCTTC
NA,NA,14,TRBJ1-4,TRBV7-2,CASSLGGAGEKLFF,TGTGCCAGCAGCTTAGGGGGGGCAGGGGAAAAACTGTTTTTT
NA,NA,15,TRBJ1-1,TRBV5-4,CASSFRRGVNTEAFF,TGTGCCAGCAGCTTCCGGAGGGGAGTGAACACTGAAGCTTTCTTT
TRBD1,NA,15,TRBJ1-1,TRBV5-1,CASSSPGGSDTEAFF,TGCGCCAGCAGCTCGCCAGGGGGCTCGGACACTGAAGCTTTCTTT
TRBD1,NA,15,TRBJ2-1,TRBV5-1,CASSGGTGTYNEQFF,TGCGCCAGCAGCGGGGGGACAGGGACTTACAATGAGCAGTTCTTC
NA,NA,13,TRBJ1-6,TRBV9,CASSVGPDSPLHF,TGTGCCAGCAGCGTCGGTCCGGATTCACCCCTCCACTTT
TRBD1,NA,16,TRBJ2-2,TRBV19,CATKDRASIGTGELFF,TGTGCCACCAAGGACAGGGCGTCGATAGGCACCGGGGAGCTGTTTTTT
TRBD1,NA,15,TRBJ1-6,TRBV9,CASSVGGQRNSPLHF,TGTGCCAGCAGCGTAGGGGGACAGCGAAATTCACCCCTCCACTTT
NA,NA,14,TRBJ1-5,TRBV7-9,CASSLDSSNQPQHF,TGTGCCAGCAGCTTAGACAGTAGCAATCAGCCCCAGCATTTT
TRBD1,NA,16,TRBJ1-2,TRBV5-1,CASSSPETGGSYGYTF,TGCGCCAGCAGCTCTCCCGAGACAGGGGGTTCCTATGGCTACACCTTC
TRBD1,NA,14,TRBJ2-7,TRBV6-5,CASSPGTGKNEQYF,TGTGCCAGCAGCCCCGGGACAGGGAAAAACGAGCAGTACTTC
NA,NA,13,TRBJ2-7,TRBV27,CASSHRGGGEQYF,TGTGCCAGCAGTCACCGGGGAGGTGGCGAGCAGTACTTC
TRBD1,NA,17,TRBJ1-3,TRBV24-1,CATSDSPGQGAGNTIYF,TGTGCCACCAGTGATTCCCCGGGACAGGGGGCTGGAAACACCATATATTTT
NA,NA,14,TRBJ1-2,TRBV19,CASTKDGLWYGYTF,TGTGCCAGTACTAAGGATGGGCTATGGTATGGCTACACCTTC
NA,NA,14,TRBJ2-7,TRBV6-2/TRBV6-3,CASSYSSRVHEQYF,TGTGCCAGCAGTTACTCCTCCAGGGTCCACGAGCAGTACTTC
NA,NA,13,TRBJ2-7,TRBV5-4,CASSPPGRYEQYF,TGTGCCAGCAGCCCCCCGGGGAGATACGAGCAGTACTTC
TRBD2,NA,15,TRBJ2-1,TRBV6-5,CASSPTSGGGGEQFF,TGTGCCAGCAGTCCGACTAGCGGGGGGGGAGGCGAGCAGTTCTTC
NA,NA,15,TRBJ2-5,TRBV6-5,CASSYPSTGQETQYF,TGTGCCAGCAGTTATCCTTCAACAGGGCAAGAGACCCAGTACTTC
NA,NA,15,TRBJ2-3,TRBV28,CASETQGASTDTQYF,TGTGCCAGCGAGACTCAAGGCGCTAGCACAGATACGCAGTATTTT
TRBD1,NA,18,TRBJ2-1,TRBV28,CASSSTIGQGATYNEQFF,TGTGCCAGCAGTTCGACGATTGGACAGGGGGCTACTTACAATGAGCAGTTCTTC
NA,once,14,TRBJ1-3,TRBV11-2,CASSITGNGNTIYF,TGTGCCAGCAGTATCACAGGGAATGGAAACACCATATATTTT
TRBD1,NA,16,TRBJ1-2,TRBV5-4,CASSQPGTEDNYGYTF,TGTGCCAGCAGCCAACCTGGGACAGAGGATAACTATGGCTACACCTTC
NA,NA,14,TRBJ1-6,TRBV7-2,CASSRGRVGSPLHF,TGTGCCAGCAGCAGGGGCAGGGTAGGCTCACCCCTCCACTTT
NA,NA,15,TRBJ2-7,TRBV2,CAIRGTPEATYEQYF,TGTGCCATCCGAGGTACACCCGAGGCGACCTACGAGCAGTACTTC
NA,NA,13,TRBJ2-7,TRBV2,CASSDGGLWEQYF,TGTGCCAGCAGTGATGGGGGCTTGTGGGAGCAGTACTTC
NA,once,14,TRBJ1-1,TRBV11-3,CASSLAFLNTEAFF,TGTGCCAGCAGCTTAGCCTTTTTGAACACTGAAGCTTTCTTT
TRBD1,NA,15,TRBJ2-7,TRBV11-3,CASSLTRTGQYEQYF,TGTGCCAGCAGCCTGACACGGACAGGGCAGTACGAGCAGTACTTC
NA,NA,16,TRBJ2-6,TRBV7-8,CASSLGGTTGANVLTF,TGTGCCAGCAGCTTAGGTGGGACAACCGGGGCCAACGTCCTGACTTTC
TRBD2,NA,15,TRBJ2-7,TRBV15,CATSRDRLAGGEQYF,TGTGCCACCAGCAGAGATAGACTAGCGGGGGGCGAGCAGTACTTC
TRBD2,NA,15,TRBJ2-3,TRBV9,CASSSLAGGTDTQYF,TGTGCCAGCAGCTCCCTCGCGGGGGGGACAGATACGCAGTATTTT
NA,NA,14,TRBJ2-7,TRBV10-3,CAIRETDSHYEQYF,TGTGCCATCAGGGAGACGGACTCTCACTACGAGCAGTACTTC
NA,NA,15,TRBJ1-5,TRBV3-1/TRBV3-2,CASSQDATENQPQHF,TGTGCCAGCAGCCAAGATGCGACGGAAAATCAGCCCCAGCATTTT
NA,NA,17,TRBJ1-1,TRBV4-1,CASSQVDMGFGYTEAFF,TGCGCCAGCAGCCAAGTGGACATGGGGTTCGGGTACACTGAAGCTTTCTTT